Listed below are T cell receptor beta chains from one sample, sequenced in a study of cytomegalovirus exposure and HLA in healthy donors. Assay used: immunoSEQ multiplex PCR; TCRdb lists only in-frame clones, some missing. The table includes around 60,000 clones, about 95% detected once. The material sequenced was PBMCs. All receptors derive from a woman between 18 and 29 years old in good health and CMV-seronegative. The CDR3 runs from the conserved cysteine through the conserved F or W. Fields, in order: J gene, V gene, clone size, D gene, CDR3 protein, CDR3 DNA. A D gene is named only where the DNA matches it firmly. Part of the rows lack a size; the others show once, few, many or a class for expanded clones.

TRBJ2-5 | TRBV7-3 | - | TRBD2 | CASSLSGGRETQYF | TGTGCCAGCAGCCTATCGGGGGGTAGGGAGACCCAGTACTTC
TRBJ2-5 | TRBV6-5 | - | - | CASTTWLQETQYF | TGTGCCAGCACCACGTGGCTTCAAGAGACCCAGTACTTC
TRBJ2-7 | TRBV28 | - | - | CASSRQGGYEQYF | TGTGCCAGCAGTCGCCAGGGGGGCTACGAGCAGTACTTC
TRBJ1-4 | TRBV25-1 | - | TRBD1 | CASSEIGQGVEKLFF | TGTGCCAGCAGTGAGATCGGACAGGGGGTTGAAAAACTGTTTTTT
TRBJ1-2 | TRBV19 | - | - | CASSIDRGYGYTF | TGTGCCAGTAGTATAGACAGGGGCTATGGCTACACCTTC
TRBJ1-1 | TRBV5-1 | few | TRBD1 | CASSLTAGGTEAFF | TGCGCCAGCAGCTTGACCGCAGGGGGCACTGAAGCTTTCTTT
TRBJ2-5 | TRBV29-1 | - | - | CSVEDTGLQETQYF | TGCAGCGTTGAAGATACTGGTCTCCAAGAGACCCAGTACTTC
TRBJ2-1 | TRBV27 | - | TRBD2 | CASTPRAGVGYNEQFF | TGTGCCAGCACCCCTAGGGCGGGAGTGGGGTACAATGAGCAGTTCTTC
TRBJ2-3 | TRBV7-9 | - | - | CASLRAGDTQYF | TGTGCCAGCCTCCGTGCGGGAGATACGCAGTATTTT
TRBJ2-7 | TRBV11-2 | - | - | CASSLETGSSYEQYF | TGTGCCAGCAGCTTAGAAACAGGGAGCTCCTACGAGCAGTACTTC
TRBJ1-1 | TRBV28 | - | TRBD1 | CASSLWGVAGGTEAFF | TGTGCCAGCAGTTTATGGGGGGTGGCAGGGGGCACTGAAGCTTTCTTT
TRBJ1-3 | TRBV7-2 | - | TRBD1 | CASSLAWDREGDTIYF | TGTGCCAGCAGCTTAGCCTGGGACAGAGAGGGGGACACCATATATTTT
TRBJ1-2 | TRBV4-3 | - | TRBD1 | CASSQGPQGDVYGYTF | TGCGCCAGCAGCCAAGGTCCCCAGGGGGACGTCTATGGCTACACCTTC
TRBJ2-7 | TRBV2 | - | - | CASSEGRPYEQYF | TGTGCCAGCAGTGAGGGCCGTCCCTACGAGCAGTACTTC
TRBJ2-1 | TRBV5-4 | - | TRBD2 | CASSWGPSGTSYNEQFF | TGTGCCAGCAGCTGGGGCCCTAGCGGGACCTCCTACAATGAGCAGTTCTTC
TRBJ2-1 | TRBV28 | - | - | CASSPPPTSPQFF | TGTGCCAGCAGTCCCCCCCCCACGAGCCCGCAGTTCTTC
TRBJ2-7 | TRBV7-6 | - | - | CGSSLRTGTSYEQYF | TGTGGCAGCAGCCTACGGACCGGGACTTCCTACGAGCAGTACTTC
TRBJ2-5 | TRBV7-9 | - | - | CASSPLETQYF | TGTGCCAGCAGCCCCCTGGAGACCCAGTACTTC